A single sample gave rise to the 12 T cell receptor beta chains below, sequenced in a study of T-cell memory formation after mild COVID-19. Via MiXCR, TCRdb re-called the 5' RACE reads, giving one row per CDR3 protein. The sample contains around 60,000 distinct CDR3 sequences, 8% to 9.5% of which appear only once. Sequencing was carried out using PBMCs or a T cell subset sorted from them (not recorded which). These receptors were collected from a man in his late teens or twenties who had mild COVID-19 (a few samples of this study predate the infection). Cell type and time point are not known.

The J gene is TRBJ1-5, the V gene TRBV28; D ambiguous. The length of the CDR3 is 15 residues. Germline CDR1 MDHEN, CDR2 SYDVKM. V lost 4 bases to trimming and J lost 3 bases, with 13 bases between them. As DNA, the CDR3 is TGTGCCAGCAGTTCTCCGTCCACGGCCAATCAGCCCCAGCATTTT. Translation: CASSSPSTANQPQHF. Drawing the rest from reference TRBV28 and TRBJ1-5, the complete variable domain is DVKVTQSSRYLVKRTGEKVFLECVQDMDHENMFWYRQDPGLGLRLIYFSYDVKMKEKGDIPEGYSVSREKKERFSLILESASTNQTSMYLCASSSPSTANQPQHFGDGTRLSIL.

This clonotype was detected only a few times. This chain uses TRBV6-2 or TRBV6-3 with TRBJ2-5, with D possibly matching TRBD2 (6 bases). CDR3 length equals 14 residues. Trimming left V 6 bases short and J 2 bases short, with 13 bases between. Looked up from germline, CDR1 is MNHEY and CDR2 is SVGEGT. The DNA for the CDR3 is TGTGCCAGCAGCACCCCCCGGGAGCAAGAGACCCAGTACTTC. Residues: CASSTPREQETQYF.

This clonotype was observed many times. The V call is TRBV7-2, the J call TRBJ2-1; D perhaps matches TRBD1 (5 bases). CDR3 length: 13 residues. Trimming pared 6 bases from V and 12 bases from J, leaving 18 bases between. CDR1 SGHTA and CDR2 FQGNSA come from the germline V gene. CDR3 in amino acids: CASSQDSMIGQFF. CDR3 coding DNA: TGTGCCAGCAGTCAAGACAGCATGATAGGGCAGTTCTTC.

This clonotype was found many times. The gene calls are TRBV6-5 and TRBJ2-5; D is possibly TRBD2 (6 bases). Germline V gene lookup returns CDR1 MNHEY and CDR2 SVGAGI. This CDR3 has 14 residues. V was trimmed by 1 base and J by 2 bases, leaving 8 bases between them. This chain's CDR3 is CASSYFSGQETQYF. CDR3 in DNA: TGTGCCAGCAGTTACTTCAGCGGGCAAGAGACCCAGTACTTC.

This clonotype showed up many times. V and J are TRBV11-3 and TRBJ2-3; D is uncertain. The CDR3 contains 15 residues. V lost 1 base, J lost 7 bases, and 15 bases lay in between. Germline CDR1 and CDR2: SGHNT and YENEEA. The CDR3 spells CASSLGPDPGHTQYF. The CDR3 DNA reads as TGTGCCAGCAGCTTAGGTCCCGACCCTGGACATACGCAGTATTTT.

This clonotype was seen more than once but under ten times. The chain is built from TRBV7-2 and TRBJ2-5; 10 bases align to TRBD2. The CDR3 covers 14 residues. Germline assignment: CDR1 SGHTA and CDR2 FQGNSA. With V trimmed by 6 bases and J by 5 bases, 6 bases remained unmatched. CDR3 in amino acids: CASRAGTSVETQYF. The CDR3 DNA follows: TGTGCCAGCAGGGCCGGGACTAGCGTCGAGACCCAGTACTTC. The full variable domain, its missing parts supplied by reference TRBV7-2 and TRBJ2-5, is GAGVSQSPSNKVTEKGKDVELRCDPISGHTALYWYRQSLGQGLEFLIYFQGNSAPDKSGLPSDRFSAERTGGSVSTLTIQRTQQEDSAVYLCASRAGTSVETQYFGPGTRLLVL.

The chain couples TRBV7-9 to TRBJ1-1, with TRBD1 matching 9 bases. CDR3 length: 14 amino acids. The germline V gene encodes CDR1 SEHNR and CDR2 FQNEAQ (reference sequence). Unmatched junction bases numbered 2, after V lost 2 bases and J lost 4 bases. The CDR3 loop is CASSLSTGGTEAFF. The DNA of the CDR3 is TGTGCCAGCAGCTTATCGACAGGGGGCACTGAAGCTTTCTTT.

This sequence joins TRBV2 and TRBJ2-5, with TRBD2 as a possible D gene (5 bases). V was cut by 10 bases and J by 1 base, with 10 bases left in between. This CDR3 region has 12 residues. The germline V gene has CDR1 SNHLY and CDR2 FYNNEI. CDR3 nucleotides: TGTGCCATCAAGGGAGCCCAAGAGACCCAGTACTTC. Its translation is CAIKGAQETQYF.

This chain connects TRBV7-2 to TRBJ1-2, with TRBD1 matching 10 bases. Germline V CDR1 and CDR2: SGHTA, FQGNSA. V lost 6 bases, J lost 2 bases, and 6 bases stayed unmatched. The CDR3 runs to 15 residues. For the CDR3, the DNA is TGTGCCAGCAGGTATCCGGGACAGGGGAACTATGGCTACACCTTC. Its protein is CASRYPGQGNYGYTF.

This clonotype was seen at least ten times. CDR3 sequence (DNA): TGTGCCAGCAGCTTGGGAGGAGAGCAGTTCTTC. Its translation: CASSLGGEQFF. V and J are TRBV5-6 and TRBJ2-1; D gene ambiguous. This CDR3 comprises 11 residues. Trimming left V 0 bases short and J 10 bases short, with 5 bases between. Per the germline V gene, CDR1 is SGHDT and CDR2 is YYEEEE.

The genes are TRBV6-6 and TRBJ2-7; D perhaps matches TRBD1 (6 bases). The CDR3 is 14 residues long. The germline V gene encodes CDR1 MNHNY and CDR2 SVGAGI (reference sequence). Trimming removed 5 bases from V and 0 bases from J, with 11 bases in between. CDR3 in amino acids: CASSRATGSYEQYF. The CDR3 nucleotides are TGTGCCAGCAGTCGAGCGACAGGCTCCTACGAGCAGTACTTC.

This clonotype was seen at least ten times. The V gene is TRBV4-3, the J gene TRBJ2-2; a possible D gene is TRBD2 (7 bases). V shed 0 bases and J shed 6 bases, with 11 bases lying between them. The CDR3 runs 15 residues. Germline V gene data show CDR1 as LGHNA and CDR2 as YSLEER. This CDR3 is CASSQDRGGAGELFF. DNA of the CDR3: TGCGCCAGCAGCCAAGATAGAGGGGGGGCCGGGGAGCTGTTTTTT.